Listed below are T cell receptor beta chains from one sample, sequenced in a study of human T cells and chemical hapten exposure. TCRdb re-analysed the RACE reads in MiXCR, keeping a single row per CDR3 protein. The sample yields 50,000 to 80,000 distinct CDR3 sequences, around 10% seen once. The specimen comprised whole blood, sampled in connection with sensitization to the hapten diphenylcyclopropenone (DPC). The receptors derive from a woman in her 30s with alopecia areata. Some clones in this sample may be carry-over from other donors' samples. The conserved cysteine and the conserved F or W are not part of the CDR3 here. D genes are given only for firm matches.

>TRBV28|TRBD1|11|TRBJ1-1
ASSLSGGPGAF
>TRBV4-2|TRBD2|15|TRBJ2-1
ASSQVARGGPGNEQF
>TRBV3-1|NA|12|TRBJ1-1
ASSLSPRGTEAF
>TRBV5-1|NA|16|TRBJ2-6
ASSPAQRGASGANVLT
>TRBV7-3|NA|13|TRBJ2-2
ASSSNREGTGELF
>TRBV11-3|NA|12|TRBJ1-6
ASSLIRSNSPLH
>TRBV4-1|TRBD2|16|TRBJ2-2
ASSPHLRTSGNTGELF
>TRBV28|NA|12|TRBJ2-7
ATSDAVGRYEQY
>TRBV5-1|TRBD1|11|TRBJ1-2
ASSRGQGAGYT
>TRBV11-3|NA|11|TRBJ2-3
ASSSGGTDTQY
>TRBV15|NA|11|TRBJ2-5
ATSSQLGETQY
>TRBV7-2|TRBD1|12|TRBJ1-1
ASSPGQGVVDAF
>TRBV5-1|TRBD1|13|TRBJ2-7
ASSPQPDRTKEQY
>TRBV7-2|NA|11|TRBJ2-1
ASSLTQGNEQF
>TRBV28|NA|12|TRBJ2-1
ASSFRQHYNEQF
>TRBV18|NA|13|TRBJ2-5
ASSPRGGTKETQY
>TRBV5-1|NA|13|TRBJ1-6
ASSPSRQGNSPLH
>TRBV7-6|NA|11|TRBJ2-5
ASSFTVKETQY
>TRBV12-3/TRBV12-4|TRBD1|11|TRBJ2-5
ASNTGGWETQY
>TRBV5-6|NA|12|TRBJ2-3
ASSSPVGADTQY
>TRBV28|TRBD1|11|TRBJ1-5
ASSGTGWQPQH
>TRBV7-3|TRBD2|13|TRBJ2-1
ASRTSGGRTDEQF
>TRBV29-1|NA|12|TRBJ2-1
SVQRMKRDNEQF
>TRBV7-2|NA|14|TRBJ1-6
VSSEGRSSYNSPLH
>TRBV28|NA|11|TRBJ1-2
ATIRSGDLYYT
>TRBV19|NA|14|TRBJ1-6
ASSIRQSSYNSPLH
>TRBV18|NA|10|TRBJ2-5
ASSPGERTQY
>TRBV28|NA|13|TRBJ1-6
ASSFRWGGNSPLH
>TRBV7-2|TRBD2|16|TRBJ2-3
ASSFLSQSRRAGGTQY
>TRBV6-5|NA|11|TRBJ1-2
ASSYSPGYGYT
>TRBV7-2|NA|14|TRBJ2-3
ASSLRGLPWEDTQY
>TRBV5-3|TRBD1|13|TRBJ2-5
ARSTTGGRQETQY
>TRBV29-1|NA|13|TRBJ2-2
SVRTGQLNTGELF
>TRBV9|TRBD1|15|TRBJ2-7
ASSVGQGNKGSYEQY
>TRBV7-2|NA|12|TRBJ2-7
ASSPPLSAYEQY
>TRBV18|NA|11|TRBJ1-1
ASSPSGATEAF
>TRBV18|NA|11|TRBJ2-3
ASSPLSTDTQY
>TRBV5-4|TRBD2|13|TRBJ2-1
ASSLGGGFYNEQF
>TRBV7-2|NA|13|TRBJ2-5
ASSLGAGFAETQY
>TRBV28|TRBD1|11|TRBJ1-2
ASSFLGQGGYT
>TRBV20-1|TRBD2|14|TRBJ2-1
SASTLAGTTYNEQF
>TRBV7-9|NA|12|TRBJ1-4
ASSAQGANEKLF
>TRBV6-6|NA|10|TRBJ2-7
ASSYTGYEQY
>TRBV19|NA|9|TRBJ2-3
ASSRWDTQY
>TRBV4-2|TRBD1|14|TRBJ2-7
ASSQGTGGLFYEQY
>TRBV19|NA|11|TRBJ1-1
ASSSYTNTEAF
>TRBV7-8|TRBD1|11|TRBJ1-5
ASSSGGGQPQH